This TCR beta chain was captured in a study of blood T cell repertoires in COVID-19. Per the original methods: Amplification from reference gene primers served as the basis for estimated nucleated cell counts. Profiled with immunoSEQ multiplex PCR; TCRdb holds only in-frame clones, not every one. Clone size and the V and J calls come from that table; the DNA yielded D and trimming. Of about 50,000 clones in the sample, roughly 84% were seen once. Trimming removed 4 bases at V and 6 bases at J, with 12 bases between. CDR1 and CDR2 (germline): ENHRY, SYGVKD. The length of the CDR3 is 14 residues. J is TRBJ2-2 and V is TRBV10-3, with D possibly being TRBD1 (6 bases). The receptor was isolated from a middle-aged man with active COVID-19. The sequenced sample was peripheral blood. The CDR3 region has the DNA TGTGCCATCAGTGCCCGGACAGAGGCCGGGGAGCTGTTTTTT. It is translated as CAISARTEAGELFF.